This TCR beta chain was documented in a study of blood T cell repertoires in COVID-19 (dated by TCRdb to about 2020). Broadly, across the study: Samples covering the acute and convalescent phases of COVID-19 were provided by collaborators in the United States, Italy and Spain. Samples came from the ongoing ImmuneRACE study (first 160 participants) plus 1,254 subjects from 6 global collaborators. A de-identified subject ID, COVID-19 status, age in years and sex were almost always included in the sample metadata. The prospective study material was composed of cDNA or gDNA derived from T cells, B-cell-depleted T cells, or PBMCs. Where available, HLA class I and class II types were obtained from metadata supplied by the sample provider rather than from assay-based typing. Deeply sampled blood TCRbeta repertoires from subjects exposed to, actively infected with, or recovered from COVID-19 were included in the dataset. The repertoires were released in a freely available public database meant as a resource for research on the immune response to SARS-CoV-2. General study outcomes and caveats: The amount of clinical and demographic metadata varied by source and participant and was provided uncurated.

TCRbeta CDR3 regions were amplified from genomic DNA using the immunoSEQ Assay, a bias-controlled multiplex PCR. In the authors' own workflow: The number of nucleated cells in each sample was estimated by amplification of reference gene primers within the assay. To quantify the absolute abundance of each unique TCRbeta CDR3 rearrangement, sequence reads were collapsed and filtered. For each sample, productive Simpson clonality was calculated as the square root of Simpson's diversity index across productive rearrangements. Imported from immuneACCESS, the table was reduced by TCRdb to in-frame sequences with V and J called. These copies leave out some clones; in studies compared against another copy, an unresolved V gene accounts for under half, and the cause of the remainder is not known. The DNA was the basis for D and trimming; V, J and clone size are from that table. The sample profile shows hundreds of thousands of clones; 80% to 90% of them were found once. Jointly, the top ten make up about 3.8% of the sample.

Participants in the prospective study were enrolled through a virtual design, were aged about 18 to 100 years, and lived in roughly 26 United States geographic areas. In the prospective study, cohorts were assigned on the basis of participant-reported clinical history obtained from a screening survey and a study questionnaire. Mobile phlebotomists in the prospective study collected whole blood, serum and a nasopharyngeal or oropharyngeal swab from every participant. Additional blood draws and questionnaires over a 2-month period could optionally be provided by prospective study participants. Before DNA extraction, prospective study blood samples were shipped either frozen or at room temperature. For this clone: The clone's antigen remains unknown. Base qualities are not recorded, but no much larger clone differs from it by a single base.

This clonotype originated in a woman in her thirties or forties with acute COVID-19. Sequencing was performed on PBMCs or T cells enriched from blood (not recorded which).

The nucleotide sequence is given as TGTGCCAGCAGCCAAGAGGTACAGGGTGAAGCTTTCTTT. Translated, this gives CASSQEVQGEAFF. The sequence links TRBV3-1 (or the pseudogene TRBV3-2) to TRBJ1-1, with TRBD1 tentatively as D gene (6 bases match). V is reduced by 0 bases and J by 7 bases, leaving a spacing of 9 bases between them. CDR1 is given as LGHDT and CDR2 as YNNKEL, both from the germline V gene (reference sequence). The CDR3, from cysteine to phenylalanine, totals 13 residues. CDR3 DNA only is kept here, 39 bases in frame from base 1.